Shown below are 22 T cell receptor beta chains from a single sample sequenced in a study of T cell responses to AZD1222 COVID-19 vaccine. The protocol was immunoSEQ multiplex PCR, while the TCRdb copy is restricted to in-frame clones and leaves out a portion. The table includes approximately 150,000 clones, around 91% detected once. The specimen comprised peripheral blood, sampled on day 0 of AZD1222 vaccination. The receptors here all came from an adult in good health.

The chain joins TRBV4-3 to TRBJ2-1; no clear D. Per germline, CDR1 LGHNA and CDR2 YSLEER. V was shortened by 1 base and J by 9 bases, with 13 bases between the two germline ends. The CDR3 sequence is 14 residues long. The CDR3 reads CASSQVGIPGEQFF. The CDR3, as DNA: TGCGCCAGCAGCCAAGTAGGGATTCCCGGTGAGCAGTTCTTC.

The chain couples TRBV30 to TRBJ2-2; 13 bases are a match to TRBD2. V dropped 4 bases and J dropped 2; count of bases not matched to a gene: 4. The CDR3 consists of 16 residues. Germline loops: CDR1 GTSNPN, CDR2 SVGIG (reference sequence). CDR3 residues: CAWTGTSGVNTGELFF. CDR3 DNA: TGTGCCTGGACCGGGACTAGCGGGGTTAACACCGGGGAGCTGTTTTTT. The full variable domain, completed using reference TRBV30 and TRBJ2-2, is SQTIHQWPATLVQPVGSPLSLECTVEGTSNPNLYWYRQAAGRGLQLLFYSVGIGQISSEVPQNLSASRPQDRQFILSSKKLLLSDSGFYLCAWTGTSGVNTGELFFGEGSRLTVL.

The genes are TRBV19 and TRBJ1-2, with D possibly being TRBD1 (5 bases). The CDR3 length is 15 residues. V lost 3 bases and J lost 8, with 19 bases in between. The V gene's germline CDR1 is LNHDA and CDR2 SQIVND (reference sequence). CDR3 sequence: CASSIGTSIQGGYTF. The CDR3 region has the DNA TGTGCCAGTAGTATCGGGACCTCTATTCAAGGGGGCTACACCTTC. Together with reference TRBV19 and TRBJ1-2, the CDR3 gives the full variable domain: DGGITQSPKYLFRKEGQNVTLSCEQNLNHDAMYWYRQDPGQGLRLIYYSQIVNDFQKGDIAEGYSVSREKKESFPLTVTSAQKNPTAFYLCASSIGTSIQGGYTFGSGTRLTVV.

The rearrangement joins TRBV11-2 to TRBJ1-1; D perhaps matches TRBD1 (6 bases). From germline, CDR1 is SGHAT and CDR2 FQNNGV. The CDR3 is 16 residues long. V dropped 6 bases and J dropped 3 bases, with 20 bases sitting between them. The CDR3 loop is CASRLIRGPKDTEAFF. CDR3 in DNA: TGTGCCAGCAGACTTATCCGGGGGCCCAAGGACACTGAAGCTTTCTTT.

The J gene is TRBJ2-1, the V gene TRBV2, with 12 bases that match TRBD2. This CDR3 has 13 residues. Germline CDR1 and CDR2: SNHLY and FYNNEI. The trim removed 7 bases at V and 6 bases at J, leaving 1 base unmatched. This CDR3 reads CASKLAGGNEQFF. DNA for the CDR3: TGTGCCAGCAAACTAGCGGGAGGCAATGAGCAGTTCTTC.

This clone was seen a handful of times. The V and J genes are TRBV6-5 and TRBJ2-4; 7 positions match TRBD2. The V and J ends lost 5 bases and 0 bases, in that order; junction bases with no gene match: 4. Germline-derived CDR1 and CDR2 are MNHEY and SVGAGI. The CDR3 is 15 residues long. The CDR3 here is CASSNLAVAKNIQYF. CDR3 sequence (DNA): TGTGCCAGCAGTAACCTAGCGGTAGCCAAAAACATTCAGTACTTC.

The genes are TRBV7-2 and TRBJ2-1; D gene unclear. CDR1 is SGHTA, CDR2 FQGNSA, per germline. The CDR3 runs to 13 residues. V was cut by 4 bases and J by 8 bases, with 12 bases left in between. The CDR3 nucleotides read TGTGCCAGCAGCTCCCCCGGCTTGGATGAGCAGTTCTTC. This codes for CASSSPGLDEQFF.

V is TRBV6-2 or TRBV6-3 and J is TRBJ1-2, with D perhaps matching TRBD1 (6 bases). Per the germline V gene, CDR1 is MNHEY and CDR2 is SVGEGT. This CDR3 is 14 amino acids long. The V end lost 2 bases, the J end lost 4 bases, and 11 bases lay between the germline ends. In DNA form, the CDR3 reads TGTGCCAGCAGTTACAGGGGGGAGAGCTATGGCTACACCTTC. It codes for CASSYRGESYGYTF.

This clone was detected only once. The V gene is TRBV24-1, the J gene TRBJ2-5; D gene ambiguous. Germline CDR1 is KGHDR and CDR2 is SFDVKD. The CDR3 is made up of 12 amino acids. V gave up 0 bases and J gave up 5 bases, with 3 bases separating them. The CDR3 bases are TGTGCCACCAGTGATTTGTGGGAGACCCAGTACTTC. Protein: CATSDLWETQYF.

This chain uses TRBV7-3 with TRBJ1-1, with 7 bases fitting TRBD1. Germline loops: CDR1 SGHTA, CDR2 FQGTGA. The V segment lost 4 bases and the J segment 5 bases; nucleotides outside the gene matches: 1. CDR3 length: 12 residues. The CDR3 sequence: CASSSQGTEAFF. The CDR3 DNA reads TGTGCCAGCAGCTCACAGGGGACTGAAGCTTTCTTT.

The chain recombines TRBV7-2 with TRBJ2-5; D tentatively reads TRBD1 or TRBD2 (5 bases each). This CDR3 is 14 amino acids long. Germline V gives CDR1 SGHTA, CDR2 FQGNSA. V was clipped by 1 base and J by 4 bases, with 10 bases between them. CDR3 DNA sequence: TGTGCCAGCAGCTTAGGTAGTGGGGGAGAGACCCAGTACTTC. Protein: CASSLGSGGETQYF.

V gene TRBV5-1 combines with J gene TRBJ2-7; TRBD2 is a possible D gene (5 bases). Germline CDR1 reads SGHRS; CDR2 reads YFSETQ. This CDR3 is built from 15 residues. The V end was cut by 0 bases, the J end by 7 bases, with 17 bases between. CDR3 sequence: CASSLARDHVTEQYF. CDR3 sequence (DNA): TGCGCCAGCAGCTTGGCCCGGGATCATGTTACAGAGCAGTACTTC.

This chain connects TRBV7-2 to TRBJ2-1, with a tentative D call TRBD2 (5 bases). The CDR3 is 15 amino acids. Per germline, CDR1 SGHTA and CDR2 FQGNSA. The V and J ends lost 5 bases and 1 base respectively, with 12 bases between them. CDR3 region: CASSPEGGSYNEQFF. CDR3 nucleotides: TGTGCCAGCAGCCCCGAGGGTGGATCCTACAATGAGCAGTTCTTC. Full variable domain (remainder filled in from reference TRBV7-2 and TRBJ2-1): GAGVSQSPSNKVTEKGKDVELRCDPISGHTALYWYRQSLGQGLEFLIYFQGNSAPDKSGLPSDRFSAERTGGSVSTLTIQRTQQEDSAVYLCASSPEGGSYNEQFFGPGTRLTVL.

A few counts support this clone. The CDR3 DNA reads as TGTGCCAGCAGAGCCCGGCACTCTAGCACAGATACGCAGTATTTT. Its translation is CASRARHSSTDTQYF. The chain links TRBV2 to TRBJ2-3; D ambiguous. Germline loops: CDR1 SNHLY, CDR2 FYNNEI. The length of the CDR3 is 15 residues. The V gene lost 6 bases and the J gene lost 0 bases, with 13 bases spanning the gap. Looking up the rest from reference TRBV2 and TRBJ2-3 gives the full variable domain: EPEVTQTPSHQVTQMGQEVILRCVPISNHLYFYWYRQILGQKVEFLVSFYNNEISEKSEIFDDQFSVERPDGSNFTLKIRSTKLEDSAMYFCASRARHSSTDTQYFGPGTRLTVL.

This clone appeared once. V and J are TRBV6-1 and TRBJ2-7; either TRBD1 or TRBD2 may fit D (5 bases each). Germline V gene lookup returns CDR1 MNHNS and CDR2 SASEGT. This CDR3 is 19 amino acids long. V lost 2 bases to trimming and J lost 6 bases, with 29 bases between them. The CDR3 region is CASSEYWGVMDGDLGEQYF. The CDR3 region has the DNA TGTGCCAGCAGTGAATATTGGGGTGTTATGGACGGGGACCTGGGCGAGCAGTACTTC.

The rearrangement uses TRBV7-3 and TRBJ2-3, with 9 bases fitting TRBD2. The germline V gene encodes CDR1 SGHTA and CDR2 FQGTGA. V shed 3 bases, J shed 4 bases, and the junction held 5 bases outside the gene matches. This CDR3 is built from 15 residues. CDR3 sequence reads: CASSFAGGPADTQYF. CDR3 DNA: TGTGCCAGCAGCTTCGCGGGAGGGCCCGCAGATACGCAGTATTTT. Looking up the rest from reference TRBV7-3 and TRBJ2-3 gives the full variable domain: GAGVSQTPSNKVTEKGKYVELRCDPISGHTALYWYRQSLGQGPEFLIYFQGTGAADDSGLPNDRFFAVRPEGSVSTLKIQRTERGDSAVYLCASSFAGGPADTQYFGPGTRLTVL.

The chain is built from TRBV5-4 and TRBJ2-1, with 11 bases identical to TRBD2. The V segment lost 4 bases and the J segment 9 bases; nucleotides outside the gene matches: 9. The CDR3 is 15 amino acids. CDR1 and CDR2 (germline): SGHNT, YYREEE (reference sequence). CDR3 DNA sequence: TGTGCCAGCAGCCCTAGCGGGAGGAACACCGGTGAGCAGTTCTTC. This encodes CASSPSGRNTGEQFF.

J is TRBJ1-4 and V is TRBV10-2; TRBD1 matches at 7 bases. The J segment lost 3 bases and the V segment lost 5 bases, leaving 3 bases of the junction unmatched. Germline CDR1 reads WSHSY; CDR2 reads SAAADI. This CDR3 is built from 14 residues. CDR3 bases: TGCGCCAGCAGTCGAACAGGGGCTAATGAAAAACTGTTTTTT. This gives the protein CASSRTGANEKLFF.

The CDR3 coding sequence is TGTGCCAGCAGCTTGGAGTGGGGGGGCCGGTCAGATACGCAGTATTTT. Residues: CASSLEWGGRSDTQYF. This chain links TRBV5-4 with TRBJ2-3, with a tentative D call TRBD2 (7 bases). The V gene lost 0 bases and the J gene lost 4 bases, with 15 bases spanning the gap. The CDR3 is 16 amino acids. CDR1 and CDR2 from the germline V gene are SGHNT and YYREEE (reference sequence).

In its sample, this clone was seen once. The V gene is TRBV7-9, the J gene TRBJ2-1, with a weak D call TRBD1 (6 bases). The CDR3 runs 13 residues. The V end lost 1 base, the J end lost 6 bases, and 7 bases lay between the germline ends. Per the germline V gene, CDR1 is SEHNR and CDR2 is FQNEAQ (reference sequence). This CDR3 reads CASSLVGGNEQFF. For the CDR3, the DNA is TGTGCCAGCAGCTTAGTAGGGGGCAATGAGCAGTTCTTC.

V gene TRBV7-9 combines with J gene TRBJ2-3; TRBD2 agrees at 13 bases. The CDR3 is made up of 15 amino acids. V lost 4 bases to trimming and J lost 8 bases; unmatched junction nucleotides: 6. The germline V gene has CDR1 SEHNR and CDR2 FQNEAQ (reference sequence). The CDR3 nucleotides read TGTGCCAGCAGCTCCGGACTAGCGGGAGTTGGTACGCAGTATTTT. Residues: CASSSGLAGVGTQYF.

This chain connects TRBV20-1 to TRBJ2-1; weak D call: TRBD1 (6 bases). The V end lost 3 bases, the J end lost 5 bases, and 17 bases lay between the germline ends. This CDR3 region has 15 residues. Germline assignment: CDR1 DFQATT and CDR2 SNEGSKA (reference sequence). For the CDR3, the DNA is TGCAGTGCTAGTGGGGGCAGGTTCGTTGACAATGAGCAGTTCTTC. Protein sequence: CSASGGRFVDNEQFF.